This is a list of T cell receptor beta chains from one sample in a study of T cell responses to AZD1222 COVID-19 vaccine. Repertoires were generated with immunoSEQ multiplex PCR, while TCRdb's copy carries only in-frame clones and drops some. The data contain 210,000 or so clones, around 94% of them singletons. Sequencing used peripheral blood, obtained 28 days after the second dose of the MenACWY control vaccine. These receptors were collected from an adult who received the MenACWY meningococcal vaccine as a control. CDR3s include the opening cysteine and the closing phenylalanine or tryptophan. The order of the fields is J gene, V gene, D gene, CDR3 protein, CDR3 DNA. A D gene is named only where the DNA matches it firmly.

>TRBJ1-3|TRBV12-3/TRBV12-4|TRBD1
CASSGQGGNTIYF
TGTGCCAGCAGCGGACAGGGTGGAAACACCATATATTTT
>TRBJ1-1|TRBV28|NA
CASSLNLNTEAFF
TGTGCCAGCAGCCTCAACCTGAACACTGAAGCTTTCTTT
>TRBJ2-5|TRBV28|TRBD2
CASSPGTSGIQETQYF
TGTGCCAGCAGCCCCGGGACTAGCGGAATACAAGAGACCCAGTACTTC
>TRBJ2-7|TRBV12-3/TRBV12-4|NA
CASSFGRNYEQYF
TGTGCCAGCAGTTTTGGCAGAAACTACGAGCAGTACTTC
>TRBJ2-7|TRBV25-1|NA
CASSEDSAYEQYF
TGTGCCAGCAGCGAGGACTCGGCCTACGAGCAGTACTTC
>TRBJ2-1|TRBV9|TRBD1
CASSPFNRGEYEQFF
TGTGCCAGCAGCCCTTTTAACAGGGGGGAGTATGAGCAGTTCTTC
>TRBJ2-5|TRBV30|NA
CAWSIPQETQYF
TGTGCCTGGAGCATTCCTCAGGAGACCCAGTACTTC
>TRBJ1-3|TRBV6-2/TRBV6-3|NA
CASSYSRSSGNTIYF
TGTGCCAGCAGTTACTCACGATCCTCTGGAAACACCATATATTTT
>TRBJ2-7|TRBV5-4|TRBD1
CASSPPGQGVYEQYF
TGTGCCAGCAGCCCCCCGGGGCAGGGGGTCTACGAGCAGTACTTC
>TRBJ2-1|TRBV5-6|TRBD1
CASSPPTGGPFAYNEQFF
TGTGCCAGCAGCCCACCGACAGGGGGCCCCTTCGCCTACAATGAGCAGTTCTTC
>TRBJ1-1|TRBV18|NA
CASYSPGTEAFF
TGTGCCAGCTACTCACCGGGAACTGAAGCTTTCTTT
>TRBJ1-4|TRBV28|NA
CASSFHGTTNEKLFF
TGTGCCAGCAGTTTTCACGGGACAACTAATGAAAAACTGTTTTTT